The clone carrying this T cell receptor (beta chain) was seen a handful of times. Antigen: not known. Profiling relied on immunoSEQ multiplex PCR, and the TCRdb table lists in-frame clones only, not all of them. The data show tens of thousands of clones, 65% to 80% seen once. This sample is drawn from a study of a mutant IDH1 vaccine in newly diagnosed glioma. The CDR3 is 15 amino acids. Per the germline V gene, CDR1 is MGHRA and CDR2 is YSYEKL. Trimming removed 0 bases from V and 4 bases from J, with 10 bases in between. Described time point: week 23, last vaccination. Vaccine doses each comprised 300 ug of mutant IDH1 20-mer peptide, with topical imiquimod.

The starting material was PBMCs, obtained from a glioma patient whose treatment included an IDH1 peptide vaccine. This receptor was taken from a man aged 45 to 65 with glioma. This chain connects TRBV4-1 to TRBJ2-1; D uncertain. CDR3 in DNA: TGCGCCAGCAGCCAAGATCTACCAGCTTACAATGAGCAGTTCTTC. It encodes CASSQDLPAYNEQFF.